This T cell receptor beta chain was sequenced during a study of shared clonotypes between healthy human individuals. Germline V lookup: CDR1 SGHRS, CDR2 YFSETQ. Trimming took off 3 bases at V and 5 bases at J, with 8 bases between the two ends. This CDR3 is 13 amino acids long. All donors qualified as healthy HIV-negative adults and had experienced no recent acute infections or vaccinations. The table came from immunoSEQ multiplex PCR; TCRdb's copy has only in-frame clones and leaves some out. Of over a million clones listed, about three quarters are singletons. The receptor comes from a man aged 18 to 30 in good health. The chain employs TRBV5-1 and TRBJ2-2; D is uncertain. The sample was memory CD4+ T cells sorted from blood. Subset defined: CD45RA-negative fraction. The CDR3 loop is CASSSPRTGELFF. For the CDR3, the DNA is TGCGCCAGCAGCTCGCCAAGAACCGGGGAGCTGTTTTTT.